A selection of T cell receptor beta chains follows, all from one sample in a study of blood T cell repertoires in COVID-19. Sequencing used immunoSEQ multiplex PCR; TCRdb keeps in-frame clones, though not all of them. This sample yields hundreds of thousands of clones, of which approximately 89% are seen a single time; roughly 6.3% belongs to the top ten. What was sequenced was peripheral blood. The receptors were gathered from a young woman with COVID-19, enrolled during active disease. Both conserved end residues are part of each CDR3. The order of the fields is D gene, J gene, clone size, V gene, CDR3 protein, CDR3 DNA. A D gene is named only where the DNA matches it firmly. Size values are once, few and many counts, or a class for expanded clones, and some rows have none.

>.|TRBJ2-5|.|TRBV11-2
CASSSLRGPVETQYF
TGTGCCAGCAGTTCTCTGCGGGGGCCTGTGGAGACCCAGTACTTC
>TRBD1|TRBJ1-6|.|TRBV25-1
CASSEGYGQGASPLHF
TGTGCCAGCAGTGAAGGCTACGGACAGGGGGCTTCACCCCTCCACTTT
>TRBD2|TRBJ2-4|.|TRBV7-8
CASSPLRGGLAKNIQYF
TGTGCCAGCAGCCCATTGAGGGGAGGGCTAGCCAAAAACATTCAGTACTTC
>TRBD1|TRBJ2-1|.|TRBV24-1
CATSDPGTGIFEQFF
TGTGCCACCAGTGACCCCGGGACAGGGATTTTTGAGCAGTTCTTC
>.|TRBJ1-1|.|TRBV5-4
CASSLEVRGTEAFF
TGTGCCAGCAGCCTCGAGGTGAGGGGGACTGAAGCTTTCTTT
>.|TRBJ2-3|.|TRBV12-5
CASGPGVDTDTQYF
TGTGCTAGTGGTCCGGGGGTAGACACAGATACGCAGTATTTT
>TRBD2|TRBJ2-3|.|TRBV7-8
CASSLYRGGTQDTQYF
TGTGCCAGCAGCTTATATCGGGGGGGAACCCAGGATACGCAGTATTTT
>.|TRBJ2-3|.|TRBV9
CASSVVGGGGTDTQYF
TGTGCCAGCAGCGTAGTAGGAGGAGGGGGCACAGATACGCAGTATTTT
>.|TRBJ1-1|.|TRBV2
CASSERGSSGEAFF
TGTGCCAGCAGTGAAAGGGGGTCGTCCGGTGAAGCTTTCTTT
>.|TRBJ2-2|few|TRBV5-1
CASSSRLTEGTGELFF
TGCGCCAGCAGCTCCCGACTCACGGAAGGCACCGGGGAGCTGTTTTTT
>TRBD2|TRBJ2-1|few|TRBV10-3
CAISGLAGASYNEQFF
TGTGCCATCAGCGGACTAGCGGGGGCCTCCTACAATGAGCAGTTCTTC
>.|TRBJ2-1|.|TRBV10-3
CAISESLGRPYNEQFF
TGTGCCATCAGTGAGTCGTTGGGGCGACCCTACAATGAGCAGTTCTTC
>.|TRBJ1-2|.|TRBV5-1
CASSPATSNYGYTF
TGCGCCAGCAGCCCAGCGACCAGCAACTATGGCTACACCTTC
>.|TRBJ2-4|.|TRBV21-1
CASSKPGWGAKNIQYF
TGTGCCAGCAGCAAACCAGGGTGGGGAGCCAAAAACATTCAGTACTTC
>.|TRBJ2-3|.|TRBV21-1
CASSKFGGETGASTDTQYF
TGTGCCAGCAGCAAATTCGGTGGGGAGACAGGAGCTAGCACAGATACGCAGTATTTT
>TRBD1|TRBJ1-1|.|TRBV5-1
CASSRGQAGISEAFF
TGCGCCAGCAGCCGAGGACAGGCGGGAATTTCTGAAGCTTTCTTT
>.|TRBJ1-2|.|TRBV19
CASSIQGLPNGYTF
TGTGCCAGTAGTATCCAGGGACTGCCCAATGGCTACACCTTC
>.|TRBJ2-6|.|TRBV5-1
CASSPDSGANVLTF
TGCGCCAGCAGCCCAGACTCTGGGGCCAACGTCCTGACTTTC
>.|TRBJ1-1|.|TRBV4-3
CASSQVHRSADTEAFF
TGCGCCAGCAGCCAAGTGCATCGGAGCGCCGACACTGAAGCTTTCTTT
>TRBD1|TRBJ1-1|.|TRBV5-6
CASMLRQGTEAFF
TGTGCCAGCATGCTCCGACAGGGCACTGAAGCTTTCTTT
>.|TRBJ2-2|.|TRBV11-2
CASSSTRGTGELFF
TGTGCCAGCAGCTCAACTAGAGGCACCGGGGAGCTGTTTTTT